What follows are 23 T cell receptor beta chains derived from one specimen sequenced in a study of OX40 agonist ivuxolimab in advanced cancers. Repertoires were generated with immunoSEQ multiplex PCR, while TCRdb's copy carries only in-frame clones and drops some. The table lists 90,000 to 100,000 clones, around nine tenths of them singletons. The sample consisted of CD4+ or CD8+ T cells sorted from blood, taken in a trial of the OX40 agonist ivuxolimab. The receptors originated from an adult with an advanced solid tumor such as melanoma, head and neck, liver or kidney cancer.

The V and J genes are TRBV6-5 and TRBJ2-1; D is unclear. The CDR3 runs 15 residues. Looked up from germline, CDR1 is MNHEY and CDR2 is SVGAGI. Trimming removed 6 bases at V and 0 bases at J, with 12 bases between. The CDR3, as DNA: TGTGCCAGCAGGCCTGGGGATAGCTCCTACAATGAGCAGTTCTTC. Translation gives CASRPGDSSYNEQFF.

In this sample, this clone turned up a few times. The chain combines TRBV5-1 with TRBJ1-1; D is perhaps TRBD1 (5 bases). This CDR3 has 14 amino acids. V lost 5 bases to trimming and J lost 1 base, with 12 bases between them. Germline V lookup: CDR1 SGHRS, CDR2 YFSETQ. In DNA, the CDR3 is TGCGCCAGCAGGACTATCGGACAGAACACTGAAGCTTTCTTT. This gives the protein CASRTIGQNTEAFF.

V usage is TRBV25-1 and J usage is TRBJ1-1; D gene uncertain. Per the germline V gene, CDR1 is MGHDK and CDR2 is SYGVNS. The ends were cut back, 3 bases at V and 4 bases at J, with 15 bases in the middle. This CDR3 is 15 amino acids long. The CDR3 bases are TGTGCCAGCAGTGAGACTCTCGTGGATTCCACTGAAGCTTTCTTT. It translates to CASSETLVDSTEAFF. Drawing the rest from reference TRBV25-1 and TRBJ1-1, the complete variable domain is EADIYQTPRYLVIGTGKKITLECSQTMGHDKMYWYQQDPGMELHLIHYSYGVNSTEKGDLSSESTVSRIRTEHFPLTLESARPSHTSQYLCASSETLVDSTEAFFGQGTRLTVV.

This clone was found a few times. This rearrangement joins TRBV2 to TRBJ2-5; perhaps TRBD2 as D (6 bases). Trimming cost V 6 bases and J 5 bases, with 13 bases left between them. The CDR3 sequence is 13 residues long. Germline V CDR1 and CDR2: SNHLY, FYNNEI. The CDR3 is CASRDWAGETQYF. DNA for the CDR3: TGTGCCAGCAGGGACTGGGCGGGGGAGACCCAGTACTTC.

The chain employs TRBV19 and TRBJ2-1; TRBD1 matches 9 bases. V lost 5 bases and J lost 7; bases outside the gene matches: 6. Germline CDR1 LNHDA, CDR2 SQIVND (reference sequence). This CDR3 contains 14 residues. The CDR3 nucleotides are TGTGCCAGTAGTGACTTGACAGGGGGGAATGAGCAGTTCTTC. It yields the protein CASSDLTGGNEQFF.

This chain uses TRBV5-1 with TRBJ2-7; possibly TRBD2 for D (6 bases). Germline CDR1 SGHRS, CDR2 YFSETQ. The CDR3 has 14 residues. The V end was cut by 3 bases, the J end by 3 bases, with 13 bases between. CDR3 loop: CASSSSIGGYEQYF. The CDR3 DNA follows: TGCGCCAGCAGCTCTTCAATCGGGGGCTACGAGCAGTACTTC. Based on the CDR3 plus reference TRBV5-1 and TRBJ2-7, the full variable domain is KAGVTQTPRYLIKTRGQQVTLSCSPISGHRSVSWYQQTPGQGLQFLFEYFSETQRNKGNFPGRFSGRQFSNSRSEMNVSTLELGDSALYLCASSSSIGGYEQYFGPGTRLTVT.

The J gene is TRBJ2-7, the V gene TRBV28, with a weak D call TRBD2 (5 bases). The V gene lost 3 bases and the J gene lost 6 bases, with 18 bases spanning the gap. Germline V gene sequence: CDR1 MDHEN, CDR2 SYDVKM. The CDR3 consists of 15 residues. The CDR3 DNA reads TGTGCCAGCAGTTTCGGGGTCCTCCGTCAAGTCGAGCAGTACTTC. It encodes CASSFGVLRQVEQYF.

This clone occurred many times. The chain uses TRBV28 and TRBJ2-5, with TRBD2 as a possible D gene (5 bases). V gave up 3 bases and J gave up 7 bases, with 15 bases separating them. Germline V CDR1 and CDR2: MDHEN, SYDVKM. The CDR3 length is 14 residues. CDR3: CASSLGDTSVTQYF. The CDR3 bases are TGTGCCAGCAGTTTGGGAGACACCTCAGTGACCCAGTACTTC.

The CDR3 loop reads CASSFSTTGGLRGEQYF. The CDR3 DNA sequence: TGTGCCAGCAGTTTCTCGACGACAGGGGGGCTTCGCGGCGAGCAGTACTTC. This chain connects TRBV28 to TRBJ2-7, with TRBD1 matching over 9 bases. The V gene end was trimmed by 3 bases and the J gene end by 6 bases; junction bases not matched to a gene: 15. CDR1 is MDHEN, CDR2 SYDVKM, per germline. The CDR3 is made up of 17 amino acids.

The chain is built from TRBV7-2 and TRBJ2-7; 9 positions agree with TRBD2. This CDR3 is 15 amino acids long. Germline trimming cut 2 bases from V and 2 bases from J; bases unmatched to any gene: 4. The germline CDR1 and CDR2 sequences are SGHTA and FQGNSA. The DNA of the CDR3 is TGTGCCAGCAGCTTATATCCTAGCGGGACCTACGAGCAGTACTTC. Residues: CASSLYPSGTYEQYF.

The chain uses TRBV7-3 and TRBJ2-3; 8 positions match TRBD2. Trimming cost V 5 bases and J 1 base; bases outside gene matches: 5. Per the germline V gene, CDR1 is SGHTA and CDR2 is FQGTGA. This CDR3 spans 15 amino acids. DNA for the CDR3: TGTGCCAGCAGCAGCCAGACTAGCGGCACAGATACGCAGTATTTT. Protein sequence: CASSSQTSGTDTQYF.

The CDR3 DNA is TGCGCCAGCAGCCAAGATCAGGGGTTTGGCTACACCTTC. Translation gives CASSQDQGFGYTF. The V and J genes are TRBV4-3 and TRBJ1-2; TRBD1 is a possible D gene (6 bases). Germline V gene sequence: CDR1 LGHNA, CDR2 YSLEER. This CDR3 has 13 residues. V was cut by 0 bases and J by 7 bases, with 9 bases left in between.

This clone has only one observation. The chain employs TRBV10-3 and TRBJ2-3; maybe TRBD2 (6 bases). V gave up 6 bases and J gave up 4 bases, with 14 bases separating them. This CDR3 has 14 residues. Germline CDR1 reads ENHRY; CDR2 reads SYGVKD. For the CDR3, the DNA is TGTGCCATCAGGGTAGCGGAGAGGGCAGATACGCAGTATTTT. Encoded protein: CAIRVAERADTQYF.

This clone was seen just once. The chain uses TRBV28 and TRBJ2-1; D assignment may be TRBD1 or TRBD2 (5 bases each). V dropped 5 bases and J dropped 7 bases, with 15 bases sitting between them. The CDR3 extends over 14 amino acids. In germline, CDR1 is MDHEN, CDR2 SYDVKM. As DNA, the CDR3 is TGTGCCAGCAGTCCAGGGACCCCGGGAAATGAGCAGTTCTTC. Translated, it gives CASSPGTPGNEQFF.

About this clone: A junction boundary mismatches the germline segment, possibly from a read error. CDR3 in amino acids: CASSPRVAGALTDTQYF. The CDR3 coding sequence is TGTGCTAGCAGCCCCCGGGTAGCGGGGGCCCTCACAGATACGCAGTATTTT. The chain is built from TRBV7-7 and TRBJ2-3; 9 bases agree with TRBD2. This CDR3 has 17 residues. Germline CDR1 SSHAT, CDR2 FNYEAQ (reference sequence).

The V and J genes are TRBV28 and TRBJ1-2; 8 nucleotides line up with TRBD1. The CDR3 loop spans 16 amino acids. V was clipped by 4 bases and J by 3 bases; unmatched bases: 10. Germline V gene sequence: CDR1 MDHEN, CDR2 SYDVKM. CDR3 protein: CASSSPNGQGHYGYTF. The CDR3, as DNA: TGTGCCAGCAGTTCCCCCAATGGACAGGGTCACTATGGCTACACCTTC.

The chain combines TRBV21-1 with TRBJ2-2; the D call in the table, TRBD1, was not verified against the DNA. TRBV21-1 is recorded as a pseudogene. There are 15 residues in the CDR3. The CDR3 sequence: CASHCYRGHTGELFF. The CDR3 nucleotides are TGTGCCAGCCACTGTTACAGGGGGCACACCGGGGAGCTGTTTTTT.

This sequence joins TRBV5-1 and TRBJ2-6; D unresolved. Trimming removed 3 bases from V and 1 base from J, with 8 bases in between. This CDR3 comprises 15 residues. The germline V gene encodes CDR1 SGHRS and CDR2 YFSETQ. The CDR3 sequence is CASSSIPSGANVLTF. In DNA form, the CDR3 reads TGCGCCAGCAGCTCAATACCTTCTGGGGCCAACGTCCTGACTTTC. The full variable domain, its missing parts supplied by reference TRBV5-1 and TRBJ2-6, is KAGVTQTPRYLIKTRGQQVTLSCSPISGHRSVSWYQQTPGQGLQFLFEYFSETQRNKGNFPGRFSGRQFSNSRSEMNVSTLELGDSALYLCASSSIPSGANVLTFGAGSRLTVL.

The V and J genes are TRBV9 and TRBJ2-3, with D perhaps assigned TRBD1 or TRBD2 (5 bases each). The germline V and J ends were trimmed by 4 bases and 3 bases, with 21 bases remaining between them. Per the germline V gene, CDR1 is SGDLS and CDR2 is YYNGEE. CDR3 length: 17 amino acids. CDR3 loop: CASSPTRGWKSTDTQYF. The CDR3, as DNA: TGTGCCAGCAGCCCGACGAGGGGTTGGAAGAGTACAGATACGCAGTATTTT. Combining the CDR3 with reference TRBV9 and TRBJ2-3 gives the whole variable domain DSGVTQTPKHLITATGQRVTLRCSPRSGDLSVYWYQQSLDQGLQFLIQYYNGEERAKGNILERFSAQQFPDLHSELNLSSLELGDSALYFCASSPTRGWKSTDTQYFGPGTRLTVL.

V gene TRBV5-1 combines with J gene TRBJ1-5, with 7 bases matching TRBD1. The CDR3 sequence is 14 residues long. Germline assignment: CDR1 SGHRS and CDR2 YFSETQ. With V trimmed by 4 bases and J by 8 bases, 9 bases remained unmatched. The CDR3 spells CASSLQGQGEPQHF. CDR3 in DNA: TGCGCCAGCAGCCTACAGGGGCAAGGGGAGCCCCAGCATTTT.

The DNA of the CDR3 is TGCGCCAGCAGCTTGCAGGACATAAACAATGAGCAGTTCTTC. Amino acids: CASSLQDINNEQFF. The J gene is TRBJ2-1, the V gene TRBV5-1; a weak D match, TRBD1 (5 bases). The CDR3 length is 14 residues. The V gene lost 1 base and the J gene lost 5 bases, with 10 bases spanning the gap. From germline, CDR1 is SGHRS and CDR2 YFSETQ. The whole variable domain, filled in from reference TRBV5-1 and TRBJ2-1, reads KAGVTQTPRYLIKTRGQQVTLSCSPISGHRSVSWYQQTPGQGLQFLFEYFSETQRNKGNFPGRFSGRQFSNSRSEMNVSTLELGDSALYLCASSLQDINNEQFFGPGTRLTVL.

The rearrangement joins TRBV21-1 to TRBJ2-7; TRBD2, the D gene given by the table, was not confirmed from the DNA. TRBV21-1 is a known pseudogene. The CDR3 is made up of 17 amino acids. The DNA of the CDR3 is TGTGCCAGCAGCAAAGGGGACTCTAGCGACTGTACCTACGAGCAGTACTTC. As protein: CASSKGDSSDCTYEQYF.

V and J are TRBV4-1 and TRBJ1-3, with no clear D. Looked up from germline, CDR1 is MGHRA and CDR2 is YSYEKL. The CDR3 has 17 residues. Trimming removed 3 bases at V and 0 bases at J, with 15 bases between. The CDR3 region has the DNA TGCGCCAGCAGCCATTCTACCGGACGGTTCTCTGGAAACACCATATATTTT. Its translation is CASSHSTGRFSGNTIYF.